This T cell receptor (beta chain) was recovered during a study of cytomegalovirus exposure and HLA in healthy donors. The study ran its PCR with 60 Vbeta and 13 Jbeta primers. Produced via immunoSEQ multiplex PCR; TCRdb's table is partial and in-frame only. Of about 140,000 clones listed, 80% were seen once; the top ten hold around 2.4%. This clone has just one count. V was pared by 3 bases and J by 9 bases, with 5 bases of the junction left unmatched. Germline-derived CDR1 and CDR2 are SGDLS and YYNGEE. This CDR3 spans 13 amino acids. Sequencing was performed on PBMCs. J is TRBJ2-1 and V is TRBV9, with TRBD2 matching over 8 bases. The clonotype originates from a man aged 50 to 60 in good health and CMV-seronegative. The CDR3 nucleotides are TGTGCCAGCAGCGCCCACCGGGAGGGTGAGCAGTTCTTC. Protein sequence: CASSAHREGEQFF.